Listed here are 6 T cell receptor beta chains from one sample, sequenced in a study of T cells in tuberculosis. Method: immunoSEQ multiplex PCR; TCRdb's copy keeps in-frame clones and lacks some. Found here are tens of thousands of clones, about 95% of them singletons; the top ten hold 7.5%. Material: PBMCs. Receptor source: a donor aged 10 to 29 with latent tuberculosis or without tuberculosis infection.

The J gene is TRBJ1-4, the V gene TRBV19, with D possibly being TRBD1 (5 bases). The CDR3 covers 14 residues. V was trimmed by 7 bases and J by 3 bases, leaving 12 bases between them. Germline loops: CDR1 LNHDA, CDR2 SQIVND (reference sequence). The CDR3 protein is CASTNAGANEKLFF. The DNA for the CDR3 is TGTGCCAGTACCAACGCGGGGGCTAATGAAAAACTGTTTTTT.

The CDR3 bases are TGTGCCTGGAACTACCGGACAGAGTACTATGGCTACACCTTC. This codes for CAWNYRTEYYGYTF. The chain links TRBV30 to TRBJ1-2; weak D call: TRBD1 (6 bases). This CDR3 is built from 14 residues. V was cut by 4 bases and J by 3 bases, with 15 bases left in between. Germline loops: CDR1 GTSNPN, CDR2 SVGIG (reference sequence).

This sequence joins TRBV7-3 and TRBJ1-2, with TRBD1 identical over 11 bases. The CDR3 extends over 14 amino acids. Trimming cost V 2 bases and J 6 bases; bases outside gene matches: 2. The V gene's germline CDR1 is SGHTA and CDR2 FQGTGA. The CDR3 DNA follows: TGTGCCAGCAGCTTATTGGGACAGGGGGATGGCTACACCTTC. As protein: CASSLLGQGDGYTF.

The genes are TRBV6-1 and TRBJ2-7, with TRBD1 matching over 8 bases. This CDR3 comprises 15 residues. The trim removed 5 bases at V and 7 bases at J, leaving 13 bases unmatched. Germline assignment: CDR1 MNHNS and CDR2 SASEGT. The CDR3 here is CASSPRTGSLGEQYF. CDR3 nucleotides: TGTGCCAGCAGTCCCCGGACAGGGTCCTTGGGGGAGCAGTACTTC.

V and J are TRBV15 and TRBJ2-4, with D possibly TRBD2 on 5 matching bases. The CDR3 runs 17 residues. Deletions cut 0 bases from V and 0 bases from J, with 12 bases between. CDR1 is LNHNV and CDR2 is YYDKDF in the germline V gene (reference sequence). The CDR3, as DNA: TGTGCCACCAGCAGAGATCGGCGGGCTTTAGCCAAAAACATTCAGTACTTC. Protein: CATSRDRRALAKNIQYF.

V gene TRBV19 combines with J gene TRBJ2-2, with TRBD2 identical over 8 bases. CDR1 and CDR2 from the germline V gene are LNHDA and SQIVND (reference sequence). V was pared by 5 bases and J by 1 base, with 6 bases of the junction left unmatched. This CDR3 comprises 16 residues. The CDR3 region is CASSPRLARNTGELFF. CDR3 nucleotides: TGTGCCAGTAGTCCACGACTAGCGAGGAACACCGGGGAGCTGTTTTTT.